This is a list of T cell receptor beta chains from one sample in a study of blood T cell repertoires in COVID-19. The protocol was immunoSEQ multiplex PCR, while the TCRdb copy is restricted to in-frame clones and leaves out a portion. Seen here are 150,000 to 200,000 clones, approximately 85% observed once, and the top ten hold roughly 8.7%. The sequenced material came from PBMCs or T cells enriched from blood (not recorded which). Receptors were obtained from a woman aged 25 to 45 who had recovered from COVID-19. Each CDR3 is given with its conserved first and last residue. D genes are given only for firm matches. Some rows have no size entry. The others give once, few or many, or a class for an expanded clone.

once,TRBJ2-5,TRBV10-3,TRBD2,TGTGCCATCAAGGCTAGCGGAATTAACCAAGAGACCCAGTACTTC,CAIKASGINQETQYF
-,TRBJ1-5,TRBV28,-,TGTGCCAGCAGCCCCCGACTGGGCAATCAGCCCCAGCATTTT,CASSPRLGNQPQHF
-,TRBJ2-7,TRBV4-1,TRBD2,TGCGCCAGCAGCCAAGTTGGTAGCGGGAGTTTGGACGAGCAGTACTTC,CASSQVGSGSLDEQYF
-,TRBJ2-3,TRBV28,-,TGTGCCAGCAGTTTACAGGGGTTTAATACGCAGTATTTT,CASSLQGFNTQYF
once,TRBJ2-3,TRBV5-6,-,TGTGCCAGCAGCCGATACATTATCACAGATACGCAGTATTTT,CASSRYIITDTQYF
-,TRBJ2-2,TRBV9,TRBD2,TGTGCCAGCAGCGTTACCCCTTTCCAGCGGGAGCAAAACACCGGGGAGCTGTTTTTT,CASSVTPFQREQNTGELFF
-,TRBJ2-7,TRBV3-1/TRBV3-2,TRBD2,TGTGCCAGCAGCCCTCTAGCGGGGCCAGCTCATGAGCAGTACTTC,CASSPLAGPAHEQYF
few,TRBJ2-7,TRBV18,TRBD1,TGTGCCAGCTCCCACAGGGGGAGCTACGAGCAGTACTTC,CASSHRGSYEQYF
-,TRBJ2-2,TRBV27,TRBD2,TGTGCCAGCAGTTGGACAGGGCTAGCGGGAGGGCGGCGGGAGCTGTTTTTT,CASSWTGLAGGRRELFF
-,TRBJ1-1,TRBV19,-,TGTGCCAGTAGTATATTCTCAGGGCTGAACACTGAAGCTTTCTTT,CASSIFSGLNTEAFF
once,TRBJ2-2,TRBV5-1,TRBD2,TGCGCCAGCGGGGAGGGTAGCGCGAGCACCGGGGAGCTGTTTTTT,CASGEGSASTGELFF
-,TRBJ1-2,TRBV29-1,-,TGCAGCGTTCCGGGACAAGAATATGGCTACACCTTC,CSVPGQEYGYTF
-,TRBJ1-3,TRBV28,TRBD1,TGTGCCAGCAGGCCAGGGGGCTCTGGAAACACCATATATTTT,CASRPGGSGNTIYF
-,TRBJ2-7,TRBV27,TRBD2,TGTGCCAGCAGCCCGACTAGCGGGAGGAGTCATCGAGAGCAGTACTTC,CASSPTSGRSHREQYF
-,TRBJ2-1,TRBV28,-,TGTGCCAGCAGTCCCCGACTAGAGCAGTTCTTC,CASSPRLEQFF
-,TRBJ2-7,TRBV27,-,TGTGCCAGCAGTTTAATGGGACAACCTCCTTACGAGCAGTACTTC,CASSLMGQPPYEQYF
-,TRBJ1-5,TRBV24-1,-,TGTGCCACCAGTGAGCAGGGGTATAGCAATCAGCCCCAGCATTTT,CATSEQGYSNQPQHF
-,TRBJ1-6,TRBV9,-,TGTGCCAGCACTCTGGGAGGGGGGGTTGCGAATTCACCCCTCCACTTT,CASTLGGGVANSPLHF
few,TRBJ1-3,TRBV6-5,TRBD1,TGTGCCAGCAGGCCGACAGGGTCTGGAAACACCATATATTTT,CASRPTGSGNTIYF
-,TRBJ2-7,TRBV7-8,-,TGTGCCAGCAGCTCGCGACGCCTGGGAGTATTCTACGAGCAGTACTTC,CASSSRRLGVFYEQYF
-,TRBJ1-5,TRBV29-1,-,TGCAGCGTTGAAATATTGCGCCAGCCCCAGCATTTT,CSVEILRQPQHF
-,TRBJ2-1,TRBV19,-,TGTGCCAGTAGTACCCGACAAGCCCCAGAGTGTGAGCAGTTCTTC,CASSTRQAPECEQFF
-,TRBJ2-7,TRBV6-6,-,TGTGCCAGCAGTTACGAGACAGCTAAAACCTACGAGCAGTACTTC,CASSYETAKTYEQYF
-,TRBJ2-5,TRBV2,TRBD2,TGTGCCAGCAGGGAGACTAGCGGGAGGGCCCCCGGGCCCCAGTACTTC,CASRETSGRAPGPQYF
-,TRBJ1-6,TRBV5-1,TRBD1,TGCGCCAGCAGCATATTCGGACAGGGAGATAATTCACCCCTCCACTTT,CASSIFGQGDNSPLHF
-,TRBJ1-5,TRBV2,TRBD1,TGTGCCAGCACCGGACAGGGCAATCAGCCCCAGCATTTT,CASTGQGNQPQHF
-,TRBJ2-1,TRBV13,-,TGTGCCAGCAGCTTAGGCGACAGAGACGGGCAGTTCTTC,CASSLGDRDGQFF
-,TRBJ1-4,TRBV6-8,-,TGTGCCAGCACCCCCTCAGGGGCGAACGCTAATGAAAAACTGTTTTTT,CASTPSGANANEKLFF
-,TRBJ1-3,TRBV6-5,TRBD1,TGTGCCAGCAGTTTCACAGGGGGCTATGGAAACACCATATATTTT,CASSFTGGYGNTIYF
once,TRBJ1-1,TRBV2,-,TGTGCCAGCCGAGATCGAGGTGATGAAGCTTTCTTT,CASRDRGDEAFF